This TCR beta chain was documented in a study of cytomegalovirus exposure and HLA in healthy donors. Overall study: Earlier, fewer than 130 million unique TCR beta sequences were recovered from roughly 170 million T cells by an analysis. A preliminary data release comprised 80 million or so unique TCRs obtained from HLA-typed donors. Regarding the study as a whole: Specific recognition of CMV antigens was confirmed in vitro for a few chains (all CMV-associated).

Remarks on this clone: Antigen: not known.

Every donor was a healthy person donating bone marrow. Losses at the gene ends were 0 bases for V and 1 base for J; bases not matched to a gene: 12. The CDR3 totals 19 residues. Per germline, CDR1 MGHRA and CDR2 YSYEKL. The study ran its PCR with 60 Vbeta and 13 Jbeta primers. Repertoires were generated with immunoSEQ multiplex PCR, while TCRdb's copy carries only in-frame clones and drops some. The sample totals approximately 200,000 clones. This receptor was taken from a boy between 10 and 17 years old in good health and CMV-seronegative. The V and J genes are TRBV4-1 and TRBJ2-5; 9 bases map to TRBD2. The sequenced material came from PBMCs. The CDR3 spells CASSQDLLISGGPQETQYF. As DNA, the CDR3 is TGCGCCAGCAGCCAAGATTTGCTGATTAGCGGGGGCCCCCAAGAGACCCAGTACTTC.